This T cell receptor beta chain was identified in a study of blood T cells in healthy people across ages. This CDR3 has 17 amino acids. Germline V CDR1 and CDR2: SGHAT, FQNNGV. V gave up 5 bases and J gave up 5 bases; unmatched junction bases: 8. The table lists this clonotype with a few counts. Its specificity is not known. There were healthy Caucasian individuals from Russia, aged about 6 to 100, serving as donors. A sample-barcoded 5' primer and a J-beta primer mix were used in a second PCR of about 7 to 11 cycles. Each cDNA molecule was tagged by a template-switch adaptor that had 12 random nucleotides. TCRdb reprocessed the 5' RACE reads with MiXCR, giving one entry per CDR3 protein. Of 1.5 million to 2 million distinct CDR3 sequences in the sample, about 49% were seen once. Broader study findings: Changes in expanded clonotypes were possibly confounded, as the CMV status of donors was unknown.

This chain uses TRBV11-2 with TRBJ2-5; 16 bases map to TRBD2. Sequencing was done on a sample of blood. The sequence came from a woman aged 40 to 55 in good health. The CDR3 DNA is TGTGCCAGCAGCCAAGGGACTAGCGGGGGGGTTTTGGAGACCCAGTACTTC. This gives the protein CASSQGTSGGVLETQYF.